The next 21 T cell receptor beta chains were all read from a single sample in a study of OX40 agonist ivuxolimab in advanced cancers. The protocol was immunoSEQ multiplex PCR, while the TCRdb copy is restricted to in-frame clones and leaves out a portion. The sample gives roughly 63,000 clones, less than 90% of which show up once; approximately 3.5% is in the top ten. The sample here was CD4+ or CD8+ T cells sorted from blood, taken in a trial of the OX40 agonist ivuxolimab. These receptors originate from an adult with an advanced solid tumor such as melanoma, head and neck, liver or kidney cancer.

The chain links TRBV2 to TRBJ1-5, with a weak D call TRBD1 (6 bases). This CDR3 is built from 18 residues. V was cut by 4 bases and J by 4 bases, with 23 bases left in between. Germline V lookup: CDR1 SNHLY, CDR2 FYNNEI. DNA for the CDR3: TGTGCCAGCAGTGTTGGGGGGCCCGGCACCAACCGAAATCAGCCCCAGCATTTT. Its translation is CASSVGGPGTNRNQPQHF.

The chain links TRBV7-3 to TRBJ2-3; D may correspond to TRBD1 or TRBD2 (5 bases each). The ends were cut back, 5 bases at V and 0 bases at J, with 12 bases in the middle. Germline CDR1 SGHTA, CDR2 FQGTGA. The CDR3 is 15 residues long. The CDR3 sequence is CASSPGAFSTDTQYF. CDR3 DNA: TGTGCCAGCAGCCCCGGGGCCTTTAGCACAGATACGCAGTATTTT.

The chain has TRBV11-2 and TRBJ1-2; 7 bases align to TRBD1. CDR1 is SGHAT and CDR2 is FQNNGV in the germline V gene. Germline trimming cut 5 bases from V and 5 bases from J; bases unmatched to any gene: 5. The CDR3 runs 13 residues. The CDR3 sequence is CASSPTGAYGYTF. The CDR3 DNA reads TGTGCCAGCAGCCCCACAGGGGCGTATGGCTACACCTTC.

The CDR3 coding sequence is TGTGCCAGCAGTTATCAGGCAGGAAGCCCCTATGGCTACACCTTC. Translated: CASSYQAGSPYGYTF. The chain has TRBV6-5 and TRBJ1-2, with unresolved D. The V and J ends lost 3 bases and 4 bases respectively, with 15 bases between them. Germline V gene lookup returns CDR1 MNHEY and CDR2 SVGAGI. The CDR3 length is 15 residues.

The chain combines TRBV30 with TRBJ2-1, with TRBD1 matching over 7 bases. The germline V gene has CDR1 GTSNPN and CDR2 SVGIG (reference sequence). V was pared by 4 bases and J by 10 bases, with 13 bases of the junction left unmatched. This CDR3 region has 14 residues. The DNA of the CDR3 is TGTGCCTGGAAACCGGGACAGTGGCCCGGGGAGCAGTTCTTC. It codes for CAWKPGQWPGEQFF.

In its sample, this clone was seen a few times. The rearrangement uses TRBV11-3 and TRBJ2-2; perhaps D is TRBD1 or TRBD2 (6 bases each). Deletions cut 2 bases from V and 5 bases from J, with 15 bases between. The CDR3 spans 16 residues. Germline V CDR1 and CDR2: SGHNT, YENEEA. The CDR3 nucleotides are TGTGCCAGCAGCTTAAGGGGGGCGGAGAGGACCGGGGAGCTGTTTTTT. Translation gives CASSLRGAERTGELFF. Using reference TRBV11-3 and TRBJ2-2 for the parts outside the CDR3, the full variable domain is EAGVVQSPRYKIIEKKQPVAFWCNPISGHNTLYWYLQNLGQGPELLIRYENEEAVDDSQLPKDRFSAERLKGVDSTLKIQPAELGDSAVYLCASSLRGAERTGELFFGEGSRLTVL.

The CDR3 region has the DNA TGTGCCAGCAGCCAAGCAGGGGGGAACACTGAAGCTTTCTTT. Translating gives CASSQAGGNTEAFF. The chain recombines TRBV4-2 with TRBJ1-1, with TRBD1 matching 7 bases. V shed 1 base and J 1 base; nucleotides not matched to a gene: 0. Germline CDR1 reads LGHNA; CDR2 reads YNFKEQ. CDR3 size: 14 residues.

The chain employs TRBV7-2 and TRBJ1-3; D unclear. Trimming removed 5 bases from V and 1 base from J, with 9 bases in between. The CDR3 sequence is 14 residues long. Germline-derived CDR1 and CDR2 are SGHTA and FQGNSA. The CDR3 here is CASSPSLSGNTIYF. CDR3 coding DNA: TGTGCCAGCAGCCCAAGTCTTTCTGGAAACACCATATATTTT.

The chain joins TRBV28 to TRBJ1-1; perhaps TRBD1 as D (6 bases). Germline V gene sequence: CDR1 MDHEN, CDR2 SYDVKM. The CDR3 contains 13 residues. The V gene lost 8 bases and the J gene lost 7 bases, with 17 bases spanning the gap. The CDR3 region has the DNA TGTGCCAGCGGGGATCTGGGGGCCCGTGAAGCTTTCTTT. Protein product: CASGDLGAREAFF.

The chain is built from TRBV11-2 and TRBJ2-7; D gene uncertain. Germline lookup yields CDR1 SGHAT and CDR2 FQNNGV. V was trimmed by 4 bases and J by 3 bases, leaving 13 bases between them. The CDR3 is 14 residues long. The CDR3 nucleotides are TGTGCCAGCAGCTCCACGGTGGGCGACTACGAGCAGTACTTC. It encodes CASSSTVGDYEQYF.

This chain uses TRBV19 with TRBJ2-1; possibly TRBD2 for D (5 bases). Germline V lookup: CDR1 LNHDA, CDR2 SQIVND (reference sequence). The ends were cut back, 3 bases at V and 7 bases at J, with 13 bases in the middle. This CDR3 has 14 amino acids. The CDR3 nucleotides are TGTGCCAGTAGTATTCTACTAGAATCGAATGAGCAGTTCTTC. This codes for CASSILLESNEQFF.

This chain uses TRBV15 with TRBJ1-1, with D possibly TRBD1 on 6 matching bases. Trimming took 5 bases from V and 11 from J, leaving 18 bases between them. This CDR3 has 13 amino acids. Germline V CDR1 and CDR2: LNHNV, YYDKDF (reference sequence). The CDR3 DNA reads TGTGCCACCAGCCCCCCAATGACAGGTGGGGCTTTCTTT. It is translated as CATSPPMTGGAFF.

The J gene is TRBJ1-5, the V gene TRBV5-1; no reliable D call. Germline V CDR1 and CDR2: SGHRS, YFSETQ. Between the trimmed V and J ends, which lost 0 bases and 3 bases, there was a span of 7 bases. CDR3 size: 14 residues. This chain's CDR3 is CASSLEGLNQPQHF. DNA of the CDR3: TGCGCCAGCAGCTTGGAAGGACTCAATCAGCCCCAGCATTTT.

This chain connects TRBV7-2 to TRBJ1-6; 8 positions agree with TRBD1. V shed 6 bases, J shed 6 bases, and the junction held 4 bases outside the gene matches. CDR1 is SGHTA, CDR2 FQGNSA, per germline. CDR3 length equals 14 residues. The CDR3 coding sequence is TGTGCCAGCAGACAGGGGGGAGGTAATTCACCCCTCCACTTT. This sequence encodes CASRQGGGNSPLHF. Filled out from reference TRBV7-2 and TRBJ1-6, the complete variable domain reads GAGVSQSPSNKVTEKGKDVELRCDPISGHTALYWYRQSLGQGLEFLIYFQGNSAPDKSGLPSDRFSAERTGGSVSTLTIQRTQQEDSAVYLCASRQGGGNSPLHFGNGTRLTVT.

The genes are TRBV27 and TRBJ1-1, with a possible D match to TRBD1 (5 bases). This CDR3 has 14 amino acids. V shed 2 bases and J shed 0 bases, with 7 bases lying between them. Germline lookup yields CDR1 MNHEY and CDR2 SMNVEV (reference sequence). The CDR3 sequence: CASSLQGVNTEAFF. The CDR3 coding sequence is TGTGCCAGCAGTTTACAGGGAGTGAACACTGAAGCTTTCTTT.

J is TRBJ2-1 and V is TRBV7-2; D may be TRBD2 (5 bases). This CDR3 has 17 residues. The germline V gene has CDR1 SGHTA and CDR2 FQGNSA. V shed 3 bases and J shed 2 bases, with 17 bases lying between them. CDR3 loop: CASSLAARGRAYNEQFF. In DNA form, the CDR3 reads TGTGCCAGCAGCTTGGCCGCCCGGGGTAGAGCCTACAATGAGCAGTTCTTC.

The rearrangement joins TRBV7-2 to TRBJ2-7; 11 bases map to TRBD2. Germline-derived CDR1 and CDR2 are SGHTA and FQGNSA. CDR3 length: 16 residues. The ends lost 4 bases at V and 1 base at J; junction bases unmatched: 6. The CDR3 is CASSSRLAGLSYEQYF. The CDR3 nucleotides are TGTGCCAGCAGCTCCAGACTAGCGGGGCTTTCCTACGAGCAGTACTTC.

The table lists this clone with a count of one. V is TRBV7-9 and J is TRBJ1-2, with TRBD1 matching 7 bases. Germline CDR1 SEHNR, CDR2 FQNEAQ (reference sequence). V lost 0 bases to trimming and J lost 2 bases; unmatched junction nucleotides: 0. The CDR3 contains 14 residues. The CDR3 region is CASSLAGGNYGYTF. The CDR3 bases are TGTGCCAGCAGCTTAGCAGGGGGCAACTATGGCTACACCTTC.

V is TRBV11-3 and J is TRBJ1-2; 11 positions match TRBD1. Germline values: CDR1 SGHNT, CDR2 YENEEA. The V segment lost 3 bases and the J segment 4 bases; nucleotides outside the gene matches: 4. The CDR3 is 15 amino acids. The CDR3 sequence is CASSLAGTGGYGYTF. DNA of the CDR3: TGTGCCAGCAGCTTGGCCGGGACAGGGGGCTATGGCTACACCTTC.

This clone is a singleton in its sample. The chain links TRBV19 to TRBJ1-1; 9 bases agree with TRBD1. Per the germline V gene, CDR1 is LNHDA and CDR2 is SQIVND (reference sequence). The CDR3 is 15 residues long. V shed 5 bases and J 0 bases; nucleotides not matched to a gene: 4. The CDR3 loop reads CASSPRTGVNTEAFF. CDR3 nucleotides: TGTGCCAGTAGTCCAAGGACAGGGGTGAACACTGAAGCTTTCTTT.

This clone was counted only a few times. This chain connects TRBV2 to TRBJ2-7; maybe TRBD1 (6 bases). The CDR3 spans 15 residues. Germline CDR1 is SNHLY and CDR2 is FYNNEI. Trimming pared 2 bases from V and 2 bases from J, leaving 13 bases between. CDR3 amino acids: CASSETGSPAYEQYF. The CDR3 bases are TGTGCCAGCAGTGAAACAGGGAGCCCCGCCTACGAGCAGTACTTC.